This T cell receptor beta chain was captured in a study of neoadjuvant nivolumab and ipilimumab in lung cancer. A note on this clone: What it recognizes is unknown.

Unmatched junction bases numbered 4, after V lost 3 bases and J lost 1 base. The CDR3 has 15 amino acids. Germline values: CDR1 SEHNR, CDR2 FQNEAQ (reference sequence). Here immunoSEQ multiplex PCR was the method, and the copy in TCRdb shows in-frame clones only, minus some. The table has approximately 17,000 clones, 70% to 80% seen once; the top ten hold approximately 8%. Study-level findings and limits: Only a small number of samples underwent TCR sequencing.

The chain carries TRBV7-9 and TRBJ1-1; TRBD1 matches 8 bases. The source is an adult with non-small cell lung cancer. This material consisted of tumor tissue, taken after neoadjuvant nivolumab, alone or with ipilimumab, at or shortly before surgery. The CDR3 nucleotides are TGTGCCAGCAGCTTGGGGGACAGGAGGAACACTGAAGCTTTCTTT. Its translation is CASSLGDRRNTEAFF.